The next 22 T cell receptor beta chains were all read from a single sample in a study of T cell changes during pregnancy in multiple sclerosis (dated by TCRdb to the late 2010s). Library prep was done by the immunoSEQ multiplex PCR assay. Imported from immuneACCESS, the table was reduced by TCRdb to in-frame sequences with V and J called. These copies leave out some clones; in studies compared against another copy, an unresolved V gene accounts for under half, and the cause of the remainder is not known. The sample data list 30,000 to 45,000 clones, and roughly 90% of these were observed just once. 26% of the sample lies in the top ten. The sample was CD8+ T cells from peripheral blood mononuclear cells, taken before pregnancy. These receptors all stem from a female donor with multiple sclerosis, enrolled in a pregnancy study.

The chain uses TRBV29-1 and TRBJ2-1, with D maybe TRBD2 (6 bases). V lost 6 bases and J 7 bases, leaving 10 bases between the germline ends. Germline V lookup: CDR1 SQVTM, CDR2 ANQGSEA. The CDR3 has 11 amino acids. As DNA, the CDR3 is TGCAGCGTGCGGGCGGGGAATGAGCAGTTCTTC. Translation gives CSVRAGNEQFF.

V and J are TRBV29-1 and TRBJ1-1; D is perhaps TRBD1 (6 bases). Germline V gene sequence: CDR1 SQVTM, CDR2 ANQGSEA. This CDR3 has 14 residues. The V end was cut by 7 bases, the J end by 2 bases, with 17 bases between. CDR3 sequence (DNA): TGCAGCGCTCGAGGCCGACAGGCCAACACTGAAGCTTTCTTT. Protein: CSARGRQANTEAFF.

The V and J genes are TRBV7-6 and TRBJ2-2; 8 bases fit TRBD1. Germline CDR1 and CDR2: SGHVS and FNYEAQ. This CDR3 is built from 16 residues. V was clipped by 5 bases and J by 0 bases; unmatched bases: 5. The chain's CDR3 is CASSPYRGTNTGELFF. In nucleotides, the CDR3 is TGTGCCAGCAGCCCCTACAGGGGGACGAACACCGGGGAGCTGTTTTTT.

The genes are TRBV5-1 and TRBJ1-1, with a weak D call TRBD1 (5 bases). With 0 bases removed from V and 6 bases from J, the gap between germline ends came to 6 bases. This CDR3 contains 12 residues. Germline lookup yields CDR1 SGHRS and CDR2 YFSETQ. Here the CDR3 reads CASSLGQSEAFF. CDR3 DNA: TGCGCCAGCAGCTTGGGACAGTCTGAAGCTTTCTTT.

V is TRBV4-1 and J is TRBJ1-2; D remains ambiguous. The germline V and J ends were trimmed by 3 bases and 7 bases, with 15 bases remaining between them. In germline, CDR1 is MGHRA, CDR2 YSYEKL. The CDR3 is 14 amino acids. CDR3 DNA sequence: TGCGCCAGCAGCCACGGGTCGGGGAATGGTGGCTACACCTTC. This gives the protein CASSHGSGNGGYTF.

The V gene is TRBV27, the J gene TRBJ1-2, with 7 bases identical to TRBD1. The CDR3 covers 16 residues. The junction had 9 bases not matched to a gene; V was cut back by 5 bases and J by 0 bases. Per the germline V gene, CDR1 is MNHEY and CDR2 is SMNVEV (reference sequence). As DNA, the CDR3 is TGTGCCAGCAGTCCGGGACAGCCTCGTCCTAACTATGGCTACACCTTC. Translation: CASSPGQPRPNYGYTF.

The rearrangement links TRBV27 to TRBJ2-7; D might be TRBD1 (5 bases). Germline V gene data show CDR1 as MNHEY and CDR2 as SMNVEV (reference sequence). The CDR3 sequence is 14 residues long. V lost 4 bases and J 5 bases, leaving 15 bases between the germline ends. CDR3 nucleotides: TGTGCCAGCAGTTCCAGGGTTTTTGTCGACGAGCAGTACTTC. Its protein product is CASSSRVFVDEQYF.

The chain combines TRBV6-1 with TRBJ1-5; unclear D gene. Per the germline V gene, CDR1 is MNHNS and CDR2 is SASEGT. This CDR3 is 16 amino acids long. Trimming stripped 1 base from V and 2 bases from J, with 12 bases between. The CDR3 is CASSEGYTRRNQPQHF. The DNA for the CDR3 is TGTGCCAGCAGTGAAGGTTACACCAGGCGCAATCAGCCCCAGCATTTT.

The V gene is TRBV6-5, the J gene TRBJ2-7; TRBD1 agrees at 7 bases. Germline assignment: CDR1 MNHEY and CDR2 SVGAGI. The junction had 9 bases not matched to a gene; V was cut back by 3 bases and J by 7 bases. This CDR3 region has 14 residues. The CDR3 DNA reads as TGTGCCAGCAGTTATACAGGGGAGACGGGAGAGCAGTACTTC. As protein: CASSYTGETGEQYF.

This sequence joins TRBV7-9 and TRBJ1-1, with 8 bases lining up with TRBD1. The CDR3 has 15 amino acids. Germline-derived CDR1 and CDR2 are SEHNR and FQNEAQ (reference sequence). Trimming at V came to 5 bases and at J to 8 bases, leaving 13 bases not matched to a gene. The CDR3: CASSPPDRALSEAFF. CDR3 nucleotide sequence: TGTGCCAGCAGCCCCCCGGACAGGGCCTTGTCGGAAGCTTTCTTT. Filled out from reference TRBV7-9 and TRBJ1-1, the complete variable domain reads DTGVSQNPRHKITKRGQNVTFRCDPISEHNRLYWYRQTLGQGPEFLTYFQNEAQLEKSRLLSDRFSAERPKGSFSTLEIQRTEQGDSAMYLCASSPPDRALSEAFFGQGTRLTVV.

This chain links TRBV27 with TRBJ1-1; D ambiguous. This CDR3 has 14 amino acids. V was shortened by 8 bases and J by 1 base, with 14 bases between the two germline ends. The germline V gene has CDR1 MNHEY and CDR2 SMNVEV (reference sequence). The CDR3 spells CASSIGRGNTEAFF. In nucleotides, the CDR3 is TGTGCCAGCTCAATAGGGCGGGGGAACACTGAAGCTTTCTTT.

The rearrangement uses TRBV27 and TRBJ2-3; D is possibly TRBD1 (5 bases). The CDR3 sequence is 15 residues long. Germline values: CDR1 MNHEY, CDR2 SMNVEV (reference sequence). V dropped 5 bases and J dropped 0 bases, with 12 bases sitting between them. The CDR3 nucleotides are TGTGCCAGCAGTCTGACGACAGCTAGCACAGATACGCAGTATTTT. Its protein is CASSLTTASTDTQYF.

V usage is TRBV5-4 and J usage is TRBJ1-2; 12 nucleotides match TRBD1. Germline CDR1 SGHNT, CDR2 YYREEE (reference sequence). CDR3 length equals 16 residues. After removal of 0 bases from V and 3 bases from J, the junction contained 3 bases not matched to a gene. The CDR3 is CASSLAGTGGDYGYTF. The DNA of the CDR3 is TGTGCCAGCAGCTTGGCCGGGACAGGGGGCGACTATGGCTACACCTTC.

V usage is TRBV14 and J usage is TRBJ2-7, with D uncertain. The CDR3 runs 12 residues. Between the trimmed V and J ends, which lost 4 bases and 4 bases, there was a span of 8 bases. Germline V gene data show CDR1 as SGHDN and CDR2 as FVKESK. CDR3 bases: TGTGCCAGCAGCCCAGGCAGGTACGAGCAGTACTTC. It translates to CASSPGRYEQYF.

The chain carries TRBV19 and TRBJ2-3; the match to TRBD2 covers 11 bases. V gave up 5 bases and J gave up 4 bases; unmatched junction bases: 2. This CDR3 contains 14 residues. Germline V CDR1 and CDR2: LNHDA, SQIVND (reference sequence). The CDR3 DNA sequence: TGTGCCAGTAGTCTAGCGGGAGGCGCAGATACGCAGTATTTT. Translating gives CASSLAGGADTQYF.

The chain couples TRBV27 to TRBJ2-7, with D possibly being TRBD2 (6 bases). The V and J ends lost 3 bases and 7 bases respectively, with 16 bases between them. Germline V CDR1 and CDR2: MNHEY, SMNVEV (reference sequence). The CDR3 is 14 amino acids. The CDR3 nucleotides are TGTGCCAGCAGTTTCACCCGGGACTCCCGGGAGCAGTACTTC. Amino acids: CASSFTRDSREQYF.

The rearrangement links TRBV18 to TRBJ1-1; 7 bases map to TRBD1. With V trimmed by 3 bases and J by 11 bases, 15 bases remained unmatched. The CDR3 spans 15 residues. Germline V CDR1 and CDR2: KGHSH, LQKENI. The CDR3 here is CASSPNDREYFDAFF. CDR3 DNA sequence: TGTGCCAGCTCACCCAACGACAGGGAATATTTCGACGCTTTCTTT.

This clone occurred once. The chain carries TRBV28 and TRBJ2-1; perhaps TRBD2 as D (6 bases). In germline, CDR1 is MDHEN, CDR2 SYDVKM. Trimming took off 7 bases at V and 5 bases at J, with 21 bases between the two ends. The CDR3 runs to 16 residues. CDR3: CASTRGLPQIDNEQFF. CDR3 DNA: TGTGCCAGCACCCGGGGACTCCCCCAAATAGACAATGAGCAGTTCTTC.

The chain carries TRBV5-1 and TRBJ2-4; D is unclear. The germline V gene has CDR1 SGHRS and CDR2 YFSETQ. This CDR3 region has 14 residues. Trimming stripped 1 base from V and 0 bases from J, with 5 bases between. The DNA of the CDR3 is TGCGCCAGCAGCTTGACAGTAGCCAAAAACATTCAGTACTTC. It encodes CASSLTVAKNIQYF. The complete variable domain, with remaining parts taken from reference TRBV5-1 and TRBJ2-4, reads KAGVTQTPRYLIKTRGQQVTLSCSPISGHRSVSWYQQTPGQGLQFLFEYFSETQRNKGNFPGRFSGRQFSNSRSEMNVSTLELGDSALYLCASSLTVAKNIQYFGAGTRLSVL.

The V call is TRBV19, the J call TRBJ2-6, with 7 bases aligning to TRBD1. The CDR3 runs 15 residues. Germline V gene sequence: CDR1 LNHDA, CDR2 SQIVND (reference sequence). The V gene end was trimmed by 7 bases and the J gene end by 13 bases; junction bases not matched to a gene: 16. The CDR3 reads CASNRPGQPSRVLTF. In DNA, the CDR3 is TGTGCCAGTAACCGACCGGGACAGCCTTCCAGGGTCCTGACTTTC.

The chain joins TRBV11-2 to TRBJ1-1; 7 positions agree with TRBD1. Germline V gene data show CDR1 as SGHAT and CDR2 as FQNNGV. V lost 0 bases and J lost 10; bases outside the gene matches: 14. The CDR3 contains 16 residues. CDR3 coding DNA: TGTGCCAGCAGCTTAGAAAAAAGGCAGCAGGCAGGGGGAGCTTTCTTT. Protein: CASSLEKRQQAGGAFF.

The chain is built from TRBV9 and TRBJ1-1; TRBD1 matches at 9 bases. This CDR3 region has 16 residues. V was clipped by 0 bases and J by 4 bases; unmatched bases: 7. Germline V gene sequence: CDR1 SGDLS, CDR2 YYNGEE. The CDR3 is CASSVETGGAGTEAFF. The CDR3 DNA is TGTGCCAGCAGCGTAGAGACAGGGGGTGCGGGCACTGAAGCTTTCTTT.